The 31 T cell receptor beta chains below all came from one sample that was sequenced in a study of T-cell memory formation after mild COVID-19. TCRdb called the 5' RACE reads again in MiXCR, with one record for every CDR3 protein. The table includes more than 300,000 distinct CDR3 sequences, 20% to 25% detected once. The specimen sequenced was PBMCs or a T cell subset sorted from them (not recorded which). These receptors were obtained from a man aged 18 to 29 who had mild COVID-19 (a few samples of this study predate the infection). Cell type and time point are not known.

There are a few counts of this clonotype. V usage is TRBV7-2 and J usage is TRBJ1-5, with TRBD1 as a possible D gene (6 bases). CDR3 length equals 16 residues. The germline CDR1 and CDR2 sequences are SGHTA and FQGNSA. Trimming left V 5 bases short and J 1 base short, with 15 bases between. The CDR3 DNA follows: TGTGCCAGCAGCGCCGTAGGGGGTAGCAGCAATCAGCCCCAGCATTTT. This encodes CASSAVGGSSNQPQHF.

This clonotype came up a few times. This chain uses TRBV4-3 with TRBJ2-6, with D possibly matching TRBD2 (6 bases). Germline V gene lookup returns CDR1 LGHNA and CDR2 YSLEER. V lost 0 bases and J lost 4, with 10 bases in between. The CDR3 is 16 residues long. The DNA for the CDR3 is TGCGCCAGCAGCCAAGATGAGCGGGTAGGGGCCAACGTCCTGACTTTC. This sequence encodes CASSQDERVGANVLTF.

This clonotype showed up just a few times. The chain employs TRBV7-2 and TRBJ2-2; D gene ambiguous. The CDR3 loop spans 15 amino acids. The V end lost 4 bases, the J end lost 7 bases, and 16 bases lay between the germline ends. Germline V gives CDR1 SGHTA, CDR2 FQGNSA. The CDR3 bases are TGTGCCAGCAGCTCCCAAATGGGGTTAAACGGGGAGCTGTTTTTT. Translating gives CASSSQMGLNGELFF.

The V gene is TRBV10-3, the J gene TRBJ2-2, with a possible D match to TRBD1 (5 bases). The CDR3 extends over 14 amino acids. Germline V gives CDR1 ENHRY, CDR2 SYGVKD. V was shortened by 0 bases and J by 11 bases, with 13 bases between the two germline ends. CDR3 bases: TGTGCCATCAGTGAGTCGAGCAGGGTCGGAGAGCTGTTTTTT. Encoded protein: CAISESSRVGELFF.

The V gene is TRBV7-2, the J gene TRBJ2-4; TRBD1 matches 9 bases. Per the germline V gene, CDR1 is SGHTA and CDR2 is FQGNSA. The CDR3 totals 15 residues. Trimming at V came to 1 base and at J to 7 bases, leaving 5 bases not matched to a gene. The CDR3 loop reads CASSLDHGQGNIQYF. DNA of the CDR3: TGTGCCAGCAGCTTAGATCACGGACAGGGGAACATTCAGTACTTC.

This chain uses TRBV7-9 with TRBJ2-3; 7 bases are shared with TRBD1. CDR1 is SEHNR and CDR2 is FQNEAQ in the germline V gene (reference sequence). There are 16 residues in the CDR3. The ends lost 5 bases at V and 1 base at J; junction bases unmatched: 9. The CDR3 region is CASSPLPDRGTDTQYF. The CDR3 coding sequence is TGTGCCAGCAGCCCCCTCCCAGACAGGGGCACAGATACGCAGTATTTT.

The chain links TRBV20-1 to TRBJ2-3; D is ambiguous. The V gene's germline CDR1 is DFQATT and CDR2 SNEGSKA (reference sequence). The V gene lost 0 bases and the J gene lost 2 bases, with 6 bases spanning the gap. This CDR3 comprises 13 residues. The CDR3 DNA reads TGCAGTGCTAGAGATGAGAACACAGATACGCAGTATTTT. Its translation is CSARDENTDTQYF.

V is TRBV10-3 and J is TRBJ1-2, with D possibly matching TRBD1 (6 bases). Looked up from germline, CDR1 is ENHRY and CDR2 is SYGVKD. The CDR3 has 16 residues. V was pared by 0 bases and J by 7 bases, with 18 bases between. CDR3 nucleotide sequence: TGTGCCATCAGTGAGTCGGGGGCTCCTTTCCCTGGTGGCTACACCTTC. Its translation: CAISESGAPFPGGYTF.

This clonotype was detected many times. This rearrangement joins TRBV5-4 to TRBJ1-1; D is undetermined. Germline V gene sequence: CDR1 SGHNT, CDR2 YYREEE (reference sequence). V lost 4 bases, J lost 0 bases, and 7 bases lay in between. The CDR3 is 13 amino acids. Here the CDR3 reads CASSGDLNTEAFF. As DNA, the CDR3 is TGTGCCAGCAGCGGAGACTTGAACACTGAAGCTTTCTTT.

This chain uses TRBV4-3 with TRBJ1-2, with 7 bases fitting TRBD1. Germline V lookup: CDR1 LGHNA, CDR2 YSLEER. The CDR3 extends over 14 amino acids. V shed 7 bases, J shed 6 bases, and the junction held 11 bases outside the gene matches. For the CDR3, the DNA is TGCGCCAGCACAACGGGGAAAGGGGGCGATGGCTACACCTTC. It encodes CASTTGKGGDGYTF.

The V gene is TRBV27, the J gene TRBJ1-1; D might be TRBD1 (6 bases). Germline V CDR1 and CDR2: MNHEY, SMNVEV (reference sequence). Trimming removed 5 bases from V and 1 base from J, with 17 bases in between. This CDR3 has 16 residues. The DNA for the CDR3 is TGTGCCAGCAGTCTACGACGGGGGGGCGGGAACACTGAAGCTTTCTTT. Encoded protein: CASSLRRGGGNTEAFF.

There are many counts of this clonotype. The rearrangement joins TRBV3-1 to TRBJ1-1, with D maybe TRBD1 (5 bases). V dropped 4 bases and J dropped 5 bases, with 14 bases sitting between them. Germline V gene lookup returns CDR1 LGHDT and CDR2 YNNKEL (reference sequence). The length of the CDR3 is 14 residues. Here the CDR3 reads CASSLVGGDTEAFF. For the CDR3, the DNA is TGTGCCAGCAGCCTTGTGGGGGGAGATACTGAAGCTTTCTTT.

The chain employs TRBV5-4 and TRBJ2-1, with D possibly matching TRBD2 (6 bases). The CDR3 sequence is 13 residues long. V was pared by 4 bases and J by 8 bases, with 13 bases between. Germline loops: CDR1 SGHNT, CDR2 YYREEE (reference sequence). The CDR3 coding sequence is TGTGCCAGCAGCCGGACTAACCTGGATGAGCAGTTCTTC. Amino acid sequence: CASSRTNLDEQFF.

V is TRBV10-3 and J is TRBJ1-4; D is possibly TRBD1 (5 bases). Trimming removed 6 bases from V and 13 bases from J, with 12 bases in between. Germline loops: CDR1 ENHRY, CDR2 SYGVKD. The CDR3 is 11 residues long. CDR3 amino acids: CAISQGLRLFF. In DNA form, the CDR3 reads TGTGCCATCAGCCAGGGTCTGAGACTGTTTTTT.

V gene TRBV10-3 combines with J gene TRBJ2-4, with a tentative D call TRBD1 (6 bases). V shed 2 bases and J shed 8 bases, with 13 bases lying between them. Germline values: CDR1 ENHRY, CDR2 SYGVKD. The CDR3 is 14 amino acids. This chain's CDR3 is CAISEGGSRDIQYF. CDR3 nucleotides: TGTGCCATCAGTGAGGGGGGCAGCCGGGACATTCAGTACTTC.

There are a few counts of this clonotype. The V call is TRBV7-9, the J call TRBJ1-6; 7 bases are shared with TRBD1. The V segment lost 2 bases and the J segment 8 bases; nucleotides outside the gene matches: 0. Germline CDR1 and CDR2: SEHNR and FQNEAQ (reference sequence). The CDR3 has 13 residues. The chain's CDR3 is CASSLQGDSPLHF. The CDR3, as DNA: TGTGCCAGCAGCTTACAGGGGGATTCACCCCTCCACTTT.

The rearrangement uses TRBV7-9 and TRBJ2-5; D perhaps matches TRBD2 (6 bases). Trimming left V 4 bases short and J 5 bases short, with 17 bases between. CDR3 length equals 15 residues. Germline values: CDR1 SEHNR, CDR2 FQNEAQ (reference sequence). The chain's CDR3 is CASSSGLLVTETQYF. The CDR3 DNA is TGTGCCAGCAGCTCCGGACTACTTGTTACGGAGACCCAGTACTTC. The variable domain in full, completed from reference TRBV7-9 and TRBJ2-5, reads DTGVSQNPRHKITKRGQNVTFRCDPISEHNRLYWYRQTLGQGPEFLTYFQNEAQLEKSRLLSDRFSAERPKGSFSTLEIQRTEQGDSAMYLCASSSGLLVTETQYFGPGTRLLVL.

This clonotype came up a few times. The chain combines TRBV6-2 or TRBV6-3 with TRBJ1-1; D gene unclear. The V end was cut by 7 bases, the J end by 5 bases, with 14 bases between. Germline V gene data show CDR1 as MNHEY and CDR2 as SVGEGT. The CDR3 loop spans 13 amino acids. CDR3 sequence (DNA): TGTGCCAGCACCTCCGGACTCGGAACTGAAGCTTTCTTT. This translates into CASTSGLGTEAFF.

This sequence joins TRBV19 and TRBJ1-5; 7 bases map to TRBD1. J was trimmed by 4 bases and V by 4 bases; bases with no gene match: 7. This CDR3 is built from 15 residues. CDR1 is LNHDA, CDR2 SQIVND, per germline (reference sequence). The CDR3 sequence is CASSKTGSGNQPQHF. The CDR3 nucleotides read TGTGCCAGTAGTAAGACAGGGAGCGGGAATCAGCCCCAGCATTTT.

The rearrangement joins TRBV20-1 to TRBJ2-1; 13 bases align to TRBD2. This CDR3 spans 19 amino acids. Germline CDR1 is DFQATT and CDR2 is SNEGSKA (reference sequence). The J segment lost 0 bases and the V segment lost 1 base, leaving 9 bases of the junction unmatched. The CDR3 loop is CSARGRLAGGLSSYNEQFF. For the CDR3, the DNA is TGCAGTGCTAGAGGCCGACTAGCGGGGGGCCTAAGCTCCTACAATGAGCAGTTCTTC.

This clonotype was detected only a few times. The rearrangement joins TRBV5-1 to TRBJ2-3, with 9 bases fitting TRBD1. The CDR3 totals 15 residues. Germline V lookup: CDR1 SGHRS, CDR2 YFSETQ. V lost 1 base to trimming and J lost 2 bases; unmatched junction nucleotides: 2. CDR3 sequence reads: CASSLWDRDTDTQYF. The CDR3 DNA reads as TGCGCCAGCAGCTTGTGGGACAGGGACACAGATACGCAGTATTTT.

The rearrangement links TRBV7-9 to TRBJ2-3; D might be TRBD1 or TRBD2, each matching 5 bases. Germline CDR1 reads SEHNR; CDR2 reads FQNEAQ (reference sequence). Trimming took off 4 bases at V and 1 base at J, with 12 bases between the two ends. This CDR3 is 15 amino acids long. The CDR3 sequence is CASSCGGQGTDTQYF. CDR3 nucleotide sequence: TGTGCCAGCAGCTGTGGGGGTCAAGGCACAGATACGCAGTATTTT.

V gene TRBV12-3 or TRBV12-4 combines with J gene TRBJ1-1; no reliable D call. Trimming removed 3 bases from V and 11 bases from J, with 13 bases in between. This CDR3 has 12 residues. CDR3 loop: CASSLWVPDAFF. The CDR3 DNA reads as TGTGCCAGCAGTTTGTGGGTCCCCGATGCTTTCTTT.

This clonotype has only a few counts. V is TRBV29-1 and J is TRBJ2-3; no definite D call. With 3 bases removed from V and 4 bases from J, the gap between germline ends came to 5 bases. The CDR3 is 11 amino acids. Per germline, CDR1 SQVTM and CDR2 ANQGSEA. The CDR3 DNA follows: TGCAGCGTTGACCGGGCAGATACGCAGTATTTT. It specifies CSVDRADTQYF.

The chain has TRBV15 and TRBJ1-1; 8 bases map to TRBD1. CDR3 length: 15 amino acids. V lost 5 bases and J lost 2; bases outside the gene matches: 7. The germline gives CDR1 LNHNV, CDR2 YYDKDF (reference sequence). CDR3 residues: CATSPLTGVNTEAFF. The CDR3 DNA follows: TGTGCCACCAGCCCCCTGACAGGGGTCAACACTGAAGCTTTCTTT.

The rearrangement uses TRBV20-1 and TRBJ2-3, with TRBD2 matching 10 bases. The CDR3 consists of 15 residues. Germline V CDR1 and CDR2: DFQATT, SNEGSKA (reference sequence). Trimming at V came to 8 bases and at J to 6 bases, leaving 14 bases not matched to a gene. CDR3 region: CSLLRAVSGGDTQYF. Written as DNA, the CDR3 is TGCAGTCTACTCCGGGCTGTTAGCGGGGGGGATACGCAGTATTTT.

The chain has TRBV24-1 and TRBJ2-1; TRBD1 agrees at 8 bases. Trimming at V came to 5 bases and at J to 8 bases, leaving 10 bases not matched to a gene. The CDR3 runs to 15 residues. Germline V gives CDR1 KGHDR, CDR2 SFDVKD. The CDR3 loop reads CATSAVGQGSDEQFF. As DNA, the CDR3 is TGTGCCACCAGTGCCGTAGGACAGGGCAGCGATGAGCAGTTCTTC.

There are a few counts of this clonotype. The rearrangement links TRBV27 to TRBJ2-3, with 14 bases identical to TRBD2. J lost 3 bases, V lost 2 bases, and 7 bases had no gene match. The CDR3 is 18 amino acids. Per the germline V gene, CDR1 is MNHEY and CDR2 is SMNVEV (reference sequence). The CDR3: CASSLPRLAGGRTDTQYF. In DNA form, the CDR3 reads TGTGCCAGCAGTTTACCCCGACTAGCGGGGGGGCGGACAGATACGCAGTATTTT.

The chain is built from TRBV3-1 and TRBJ1-2; the D gene is possibly TRBD1 (5 bases). There are 14 residues in the CDR3. The V gene's germline CDR1 is LGHDT and CDR2 YNNKEL (reference sequence). V was cut by 6 bases and J by 0 bases, with 11 bases left in between. In DNA, the CDR3 is TGTGCCAGCAGACCGGGGCTTTCTAACTATGGCTACACCTTC. This gives the protein CASRPGLSNYGYTF.

This chain uses TRBV4-1 with TRBJ2-6, with TRBD1 matching 8 bases. This CDR3 region has 18 residues. CDR1 is MGHRA, CDR2 YSYEKL, per germline. Trimming removed 1 base from V and 4 bases from J; junction bases left unmatched: 9. The CDR3 loop reads CASSQVSQGARGANVLTF. Here the CDR3 DNA reads TGCGCCAGCAGCCAAGTAAGCCAGGGGGCGAGGGGGGCCAACGTCCTGACTTTC.

This clonotype turned up a few times. CDR3 DNA: TGTGCCAGCAGGCAGACAGGGGTCTATGGCTACACCTTC. Protein sequence: CASRQTGVYGYTF. The rearrangement uses TRBV12-3 or TRBV12-4 and TRBJ1-2, with TRBD1 matching over 8 bases. The CDR3 runs 13 residues. Trimming took 6 bases from V and 4 from J; bases not matched to a gene: 4.